The 21 T cell receptor beta chains in this list originate from one sample, sequenced in a study of blood T cells in healthy people across ages. Alongside a J-beta primer mix, a sample-barcoded 5' primer served in a second PCR lasting roughly 7 to 12 cycles. TCRdb reanalysed the 5' RACE reads using MiXCR and keeps one entry per CDR3 protein. The sample lists hundreds of thousands of distinct CDR3 sequences; 40% to 50% were seen once. The material sequenced was blood. Every receptor here comes from a man aged 55 to 70 in good health.

This clonotype was seen only once. This chain links TRBV6-5 with TRBJ2-7; maybe TRBD1 (5 bases). Trimming pared 3 bases from V and 5 bases from J, leaving 14 bases between. Germline V gene sequence: CDR1 MNHEY, CDR2 SVGAGI. This CDR3 has 14 residues. The CDR3 loop reads CASSYGQGIHEQYF. The CDR3 nucleotides are TGTGCCAGCAGTTATGGTCAGGGTATACACGAGCAGTACTTC.

This rearrangement joins TRBV3-1 to TRBJ2-1; 8 positions match TRBD2. Looked up from germline, CDR1 is LGHDT and CDR2 is YNNKEL (reference sequence). V lost 4 bases to trimming and J lost 6 bases; unmatched junction nucleotides: 8. There are 15 residues in the CDR3. CDR3 in amino acids: CASSPVSGELNEQFF. In DNA form, the CDR3 reads TGTGCCAGCAGCCCAGTTAGCGGGGAGCTCAATGAGCAGTTCTTC.

The chain uses TRBV19 and TRBJ2-3; D tentatively reads TRBD1 or TRBD2 (5 bases each). Germline V CDR1 and CDR2: LNHDA, SQIVND (reference sequence). Trimming removed 6 bases from V and 2 bases from J, with 18 bases in between. The CDR3 extends over 16 amino acids. CDR3 sequence: CASSRRAGTYTDTQYF. The CDR3 coding sequence is TGTGCCAGTAGCCGCAGGGCAGGGACCTACACAGATACGCAGTATTTT.

At least ten counts were recorded for this clonotype. This sequence joins TRBV11-2 and TRBJ2-6; D is possibly TRBD2 (5 bases). Germline-derived CDR1 and CDR2 are SGHAT and FQNNGV. Trimming left V 5 bases short and J 0 bases short, with 23 bases between. This CDR3 spans 20 amino acids. DNA of the CDR3: TGTGCCAGCAGCCCCCGTGGAGGAGCGCTAGTCCTCTCTGGGGCCAACGTCCTGACTTTC. Its translation is CASSPRGGALVLSGANVLTF.

This chain connects TRBV29-1 to TRBJ2-5; 7 bases are a match to TRBD1. In germline, CDR1 is SQVTM, CDR2 ANQGSEA. V lost 7 bases to trimming and J lost 2 bases; unmatched junction nucleotides: 7. This CDR3 spans 13 amino acids. CDR3 amino acids: CSALQGTQETQYF. The CDR3 nucleotides read TGCAGCGCCCTACAGGGGACACAAGAGACCCAGTACTTC.

This clonotype was picked up one time. With a much larger clone just one base away, this may be a read error. This rearrangement joins TRBV12-3 or TRBV12-4 to TRBJ2-7; the D is unclear. V shed 3 bases and J shed 0 bases, with 9 bases lying between them. This CDR3 contains 14 residues. The CDR3 DNA sequence: TGTGCCAGCAGTTTGAAGGACGGCTCCTACGAGCAGTACTTC. Its protein is CASSLKDGSYEQYF.

CDR3 amino acids: CASSRVTSGETQYF. The CDR3 DNA reads TGTGCCAGCTCACGGGTCACAAGCGGGGAGACCCAGTACTTC. The chain combines TRBV18 with TRBJ2-5, with a tentative D call TRBD2 (6 bases). Germline V gene lookup returns CDR1 KGHSH and CDR2 LQKENI. Trimming pared 4 bases from V and 5 bases from J, leaving 14 bases between. CDR3 length: 14 amino acids.

The chain employs TRBV7-8 and TRBJ1-6, with 8 bases identical to TRBD1. CDR3 length: 15 amino acids. Germline CDR1 SGHVS, CDR2 FQNEAQ. The J segment lost 7 bases and the V segment lost 3 bases, leaving 5 bases of the junction unmatched. The CDR3 nucleotides are TGTGCCAGCAGCTTCTCAGGGGGCCAGAATTCACCCCTCCACTTT. Its protein is CASSFSGGQNSPLHF.

The gene calls are TRBV7-3 and TRBJ2-3, with TRBD1 matching over 7 bases. Trimming cost V 4 bases and J 2 bases; bases outside gene matches: 9. In germline, CDR1 is SGHTA, CDR2 FQGTGA. There are 16 residues in the CDR3. The CDR3 DNA sequence: TGTGCCAGCAGCTCGAGAACAGGGGCGATCACAGATACGCAGTATTTT. It specifies CASSSRTGAITDTQYF.

This chain connects TRBV12-5 to TRBJ2-7, with 9 bases fitting TRBD1. With V trimmed by 1 base and J by 3 bases, 16 bases remained unmatched. Germline V gene sequence: CDR1 LGHNT, CDR2 FRNRAP. The CDR3 sequence is 19 residues long. As DNA, the CDR3 is TGTGCTAGTGGTTTGGAGGGCCATCGACCGGGACAGGGAGACTACGAGCAGTACTTC. The encoded protein is CASGLEGHRPGQGDYEQYF.

The J gene is TRBJ2-5, the V gene TRBV5-1; weak D call: TRBD1 (6 bases). This CDR3 has 15 amino acids. The V end was cut by 4 bases, the J end by 3 bases, with 16 bases between. Germline V gene lookup returns CDR1 SGHRS and CDR2 YFSETQ. CDR3 amino acids: CASSPTHRQEETQYF. The CDR3 region has the DNA TGCGCCAGCAGCCCAACCCATCGACAGGAAGAGACCCAGTACTTC.

This clonotype was seen more than once but under ten times. The V gene is TRBV4-3, the J gene TRBJ1-2; the D gene is possibly TRBD1 (6 bases). V was trimmed by 4 bases and J by 0 bases, leaving 12 bases between them. The CDR3 is 15 residues long. CDR1 is LGHNA and CDR2 is YSLEER in the germline V gene. For the CDR3, the DNA is TGCGCCAGCAGCCCGTCGACAGGTTCTAACTATGGCTACACCTTC. Amino acids: CASSPSTGSNYGYTF.

This chain links TRBV14 with TRBJ1-2; D is unresolved. The CDR3 contains 15 residues. Trimming stripped 0 bases from V and 5 bases from J, with 13 bases between. Germline lookup yields CDR1 SGHDN and CDR2 FVKESK. The CDR3 DNA sequence: TGTGCCAGCAGCCAAGATCATTCCTCGCGGTATGGCTACACCTTC. It is translated as CASSQDHSSRYGYTF.

Of note for this clonotype: At one boundary the junction diverges from the germline segment, which might be a read error. V and J are TRBV2 and TRBJ2-3; D is unclear. This CDR3 comprises 13 residues. Germline CDR1 reads SNHLY; CDR2 reads FYNNEI. Here the CDR3 DNA reads TGTGTCAGCAATACCGACGGGACAGATACGCAGTATTTT. Protein: CVSNTDGTDTQYF.

V usage is TRBV20-1 and J usage is TRBJ2-7, with 7 bases matching TRBD2. CDR1 is DFQATT and CDR2 is SNEGSKA in the germline V gene (reference sequence). V lost 8 bases, J lost 2 bases, and 6 bases stayed unmatched. This CDR3 contains 12 residues. The chain's CDR3 is CSKAGRAYEQYF. CDR3 bases: TGCAGTAAGGCAGGGAGGGCCTACGAGCAGTACTTC.

The chain uses TRBV5-8 and TRBJ2-1; 15 bases match TRBD2. The CDR3 runs 17 residues. CDR1 and CDR2 (germline): SGHTS, YDEGEE. Unmatched junction bases numbered 7, after V lost 0 bases and J lost 9 bases. Here the CDR3 DNA reads TGTGCCAGCAGCTTGGATCCAGGGACTAGCGGGGGGTCTGAGCAGTTCTTC. This encodes CASSLDPGTSGGSEQFF.

The chain recombines TRBV10-3 with TRBJ1-4; D is undetermined. In germline, CDR1 is ENHRY, CDR2 SYGVKD. Between the trimmed V and J ends, which lost 8 bases and 8 bases, there was a span of 15 bases. The CDR3 has 13 amino acids. Here the CDR3 reads CAIRGSMEEKLFF. The CDR3 nucleotides read TGTGCCATCCGTGGGTCTATGGAGGAAAAACTGTTTTTT.

The chain couples TRBV6-1 to TRBJ2-7, with D unclear. CDR1 is MNHNS, CDR2 SASEGT, per germline. The CDR3 consists of 12 residues. Trimming took 7 bases from V and 3 from J, leaving 10 bases between them. The DNA for the CDR3 is TGTGCCAGCACTGGCAGTGTCTACGAGCAGTACTTC. Protein: CASTGSVYEQYF.

The chain is built from TRBV6-1 and TRBJ2-3, with D possibly TRBD1 on 5 matching bases. Per germline, CDR1 MNHNS and CDR2 SASEGT. The CDR3 loop spans 14 amino acids. With 7 bases removed from V and 3 bases from J, the gap between germline ends came to 14 bases. The CDR3 sequence: CASKASAGTDTQYF. CDR3 coding DNA: TGTGCCAGCAAAGCCAGCGCAGGGACAGATACGCAGTATTTT.

The chain recombines TRBV10-3 with TRBJ2-3; tentatively, D is TRBD2 (6 bases). Trimming pared 5 bases from V and 6 bases from J, leaving 6 bases between. The length of the CDR3 is 11 residues. The germline gives CDR1 ENHRY, CDR2 SYGVKD. This CDR3 is CAISSGDTQYF. CDR3 DNA: TGTGCCATCAGTAGCGGGGATACGCAGTATTTT.

This chain connects TRBV6-5 to TRBJ2-5; D is unresolved. The V gene lost 7 bases and the J gene lost 5 bases, with 17 bases spanning the gap. This CDR3 comprises 14 residues. The germline V gene encodes CDR1 MNHEY and CDR2 SVGAGI. This CDR3 reads CASKSWRPTETQYF. As DNA, the CDR3 is TGTGCCAGCAAAAGCTGGCGCCCGACGGAGACCCAGTACTTC.